These T cell receptor beta chains were read from a single sample in a study of neoadjuvant anti-PD-1 for oral cavity cancer. Generated by immunoSEQ multiplex PCR, the TCRdb table keeps only in-frame clones and is missing some. The sample consists of just over 65,000 clones, 70% to 90% of them appearing once. The sequencing here drew on PBMCs, taken after nivolumab (anti-PD-1) treatment. Every receptor here comes from a person between 35 and 79 years old with oral cavity squamous cell carcinoma. CDR3s include the opening cysteine and the closing phenylalanine or tryptophan. The D gene is left open where the match is weak. The size entry is marked missing in some rows and otherwise reads once, few, many or a size class.

cdr3_length: 14; d_call: NA; clone_size: NA; j_call: TRBJ1-1; v_call: TRBV30; cdr3_nt: TGTGCCTGGAACCAAGGACAGACTAACACTGAAGCTTTCTTT; cdr3_aa: CAWNQGQTNTEAFF
cdr3_length: 15; d_call: TRBD1; clone_size: NA; j_call: TRBJ2-5; v_call: TRBV29-1; cdr3_nt: TGCAGCGTTGACCCTCGGACAGGGGGGGTAGAGACCCAGTACTTC; cdr3_aa: CSVDPRTGGVETQYF
cdr3_length: 15; d_call: NA; clone_size: NA; j_call: TRBJ2-3; v_call: TRBV7-2; cdr3_nt: TGTGCCAGCAGCCCCGGGACCGGAACTTTTCGTCCGCAGTATTTT; cdr3_aa: CASSPGTGTFRPQYF
cdr3_length: 12; d_call: TRBD2; clone_size: NA; j_call: TRBJ2-3; v_call: TRBV7-9; cdr3_nt: TGTGCCAGCGTACTAGCGGATGATACGCAGTATTTT; cdr3_aa: CASVLADDTQYF
cdr3_length: 12; d_call: NA; clone_size: NA; j_call: TRBJ2-3; v_call: TRBV28; cdr3_nt: TGTGCCATCCAGCGGAGCACAGATACGCAGTATTTT; cdr3_aa: CAIQRSTDTQYF
cdr3_length: 14; d_call: TRBD1; clone_size: NA; j_call: TRBJ1-2; v_call: TRBV5-5; cdr3_nt: TGTGCCAGCAGCTTGTCGACAGGGGGCTATGGCTACACCTTC; cdr3_aa: CASSLSTGGYGYTF
cdr3_length: 15; d_call: TRBD2; clone_size: NA; j_call: TRBJ2-1; v_call: TRBV7-3; cdr3_nt: TGTGCCAGCAGCAAACTAGCGGGAGGACACAATGAGCAGTTCTTC; cdr3_aa: CASSKLAGGHNEQFF
cdr3_length: 13; d_call: TRBD1; clone_size: NA; j_call: TRBJ2-3; v_call: TRBV2; cdr3_nt: TGTGCCACCAGGGACAGGGCTCCAGATACGCAGTATTTT; cdr3_aa: CATRDRAPDTQYF
cdr3_length: 14; d_call: NA; clone_size: NA; j_call: TRBJ2-2; v_call: TRBV2; cdr3_nt: TGTGCCAGCAGTGAAACCAGGGTTGGCGGGGAGCTGTTTTTT; cdr3_aa: CASSETRVGGELFF
cdr3_length: 14; d_call: NA; clone_size: NA; j_call: TRBJ2-7; v_call: TRBV6-5; cdr3_nt: TGTGCCAGCAGTAGACGGCAGAACTCCTACGAGCAGTACTTC; cdr3_aa: CASSRRQNSYEQYF
cdr3_length: 11; d_call: NA; clone_size: NA; j_call: TRBJ2-7; v_call: TRBV2; cdr3_nt: TGTGCCAGCAGCCTAGCCTACGAGCAGTACTTC; cdr3_aa: CASSLAYEQYF
cdr3_length: 13; d_call: NA; clone_size: NA; j_call: TRBJ2-2; v_call: TRBV2; cdr3_nt: TGTGCCAGCAGTGAGGAGATAGGAGGGGAGCTGTTTTTT; cdr3_aa: CASSEEIGGELFF
cdr3_length: 13; d_call: NA; clone_size: NA; j_call: TRBJ2-3; v_call: TRBV10-3; cdr3_nt: TGTGCCATCAGGGCGCAGGACACAGATACGCAGTATTTT; cdr3_aa: CAIRAQDTDTQYF
cdr3_length: 13; d_call: TRBD1; clone_size: NA; j_call: TRBJ2-4; v_call: TRBV2; cdr3_nt: TGTGCCAGCAGTGAGGGACAGGGGAACATTCAGTACTTC; cdr3_aa: CASSEGQGNIQYF
cdr3_length: 17; d_call: NA; clone_size: NA; j_call: TRBJ2-5; v_call: TRBV4-1; cdr3_nt: TGCGCCAGCAGCCAAGATAGAGAGCGAACCCAACAAGAGACCCAGTACTTC; cdr3_aa: CASSQDRERTQQETQYF
cdr3_length: 15; d_call: NA; clone_size: NA; j_call: TRBJ2-5; v_call: TRBV7-2; cdr3_nt: TGTGCCAGCAGCTTAGGACCCGGGAGTGGCGAGACCCAGTACTTC; cdr3_aa: CASSLGPGSGETQYF
cdr3_length: 15; d_call: TRBD2; clone_size: NA; j_call: TRBJ2-2; v_call: TRBV10-1; cdr3_nt: TGCGCCAGCAGTGAGACGGGAGGGCCGACCGGGGAGCTGTTTTTT; cdr3_aa: CASSETGGPTGELFF
cdr3_length: 16; d_call: NA; clone_size: NA; j_call: TRBJ2-1; v_call: TRBV7-8; cdr3_nt: TGTGCCAGCAGCTTAGCGAGGGCGGCCCTAAGCAATGAGCAGTTCTTC; cdr3_aa: CASSLARAALSNEQFF
cdr3_length: 15; d_call: TRBD1; clone_size: NA; j_call: TRBJ1-5; v_call: TRBV28; cdr3_nt: TGTGCCAGCAGAACAGGGACAGGGGGGAATCAGCCCCAGCATTTT; cdr3_aa: CASRTGTGGNQPQHF
cdr3_length: 16; d_call: TRBD2; clone_size: NA; j_call: TRBJ2-7; v_call: TRBV7-3; cdr3_nt: TGTGCCAGCAGCCCAATACTAGCGGGAGGGGCCTACGAGCAGTACTTC; cdr3_aa: CASSPILAGGAYEQYF
cdr3_length: 15; d_call: TRBD2; clone_size: once; j_call: TRBJ2-1; v_call: TRBV5-1; cdr3_nt: TGCGCCAGCAGCTGGGGGGCTAGCGGGGACAATGAGCAGTTCTTC; cdr3_aa: CASSWGASGDNEQFF
cdr3_length: 16; d_call: NA; clone_size: few; j_call: TRBJ2-3; v_call: TRBV10-2; cdr3_nt: TGCGCCAGCCTTGATGGGACCAAACGTAGCACAGATACGCAGTATTTT; cdr3_aa: CASLDGTKRSTDTQYF
cdr3_length: 11; d_call: NA; clone_size: NA; j_call: TRBJ2-2; v_call: TRBV7-8; cdr3_nt: TGTGCCAGCAGCTTCTACGGGGAGCTGTTTTTT; cdr3_aa: CASSFYGELFF
cdr3_length: 16; d_call: TRBD1; clone_size: few; j_call: TRBJ1-2; v_call: TRBV19; cdr3_nt: TGTGCCACCCAGCCAATGACACAGGGGGCGATAAATGGCTACACCTTC; cdr3_aa: CATQPMTQGAINGYTF
cdr3_length: 15; d_call: NA; clone_size: NA; j_call: TRBJ2-7; v_call: TRBV6-5; cdr3_nt: TGTGCCAGCAGTTACGCTGGGGGGGCTGGGGGTGAGCAGTACTTC; cdr3_aa: CASSYAGGAGGEQYF
cdr3_length: 15; d_call: TRBD2; clone_size: NA; j_call: TRBJ2-1; v_call: TRBV6-5; cdr3_nt: TGTGCCAGCAGTCTAGCGGGAGGGCCCGGGAATGAGCAGTTCTTC; cdr3_aa: CASSLAGGPGNEQFF
cdr3_length: 15; d_call: TRBD2; clone_size: NA; j_call: TRBJ2-1; v_call: TRBV5-4; cdr3_nt: TGTGCCAGCAGCCTAGCGGGAGGGGCCTACAATGAGCAGTTCTTC; cdr3_aa: CASSLAGGAYNEQFF
cdr3_length: 12; d_call: NA; clone_size: NA; j_call: TRBJ2-3; v_call: TRBV10-3; cdr3_nt: TGTGCCATCAGTGAGCAGGGTAATACGCAGTATTTT; cdr3_aa: CAISEQGNTQYF
cdr3_length: 17; d_call: TRBD2; clone_size: once; j_call: TRBJ2-1; v_call: TRBV25-1; cdr3_nt: TGTGCCAGCAGTGCCTGGACTAGCGGGAGTCAGATGGATGAGCAGTTCTTC; cdr3_aa: CASSAWTSGSQMDEQFF
cdr3_length: 15; d_call: TRBD1; clone_size: NA; j_call: TRBJ1-4; v_call: TRBV30; cdr3_nt: TGTGCCTGGAGTCTCCGCCGGGACAGAAATGAAAAACTGTTTTTT; cdr3_aa: CAWSLRRDRNEKLFF
cdr3_length: 18; d_call: TRBD1; clone_size: NA; j_call: TRBJ1-1; v_call: TRBV30; cdr3_nt: TGTGCCTGGAGTGTAGGTAGGGGTATGAGGGGGCGAAGCACTGAAGCTTTCTTT; cdr3_aa: CAWSVGRGMRGRSTEAFF
cdr3_length: 17; d_call: TRBD1; clone_size: NA; j_call: TRBJ2-7; v_call: TRBV30; cdr3_nt: TGTGCCTGGAGTCGACCCGGAGGACAGGTGGAAAGAAACGAGCAGTACTTC; cdr3_aa: CAWSRPGGQVERNEQYF
cdr3_length: 17; d_call: NA; clone_size: few; j_call: TRBJ1-5; v_call: TRBV28; cdr3_nt: TGTGCCAGCAGTTTCAGTTTCCCGTTTGGGAGCAATCAGCCCCAGCATTTT; cdr3_aa: CASSFSFPFGSNQPQHF
cdr3_length: 12; d_call: NA; clone_size: NA; j_call: TRBJ2-7; v_call: TRBV28; cdr3_nt: TGTGCCAGCAGTTTTAGACTGTACGAGCAGTACTTC; cdr3_aa: CASSFRLYEQYF
cdr3_length: 13; d_call: NA; clone_size: once; j_call: TRBJ2-7; v_call: TRBV6-1; cdr3_nt: TGTGCCAGCAGTAATACCAACCTCTACGAGCAGTACTTC; cdr3_aa: CASSNTNLYEQYF
cdr3_length: 14; d_call: NA; clone_size: NA; j_call: TRBJ2-3; v_call: TRBV7-8; cdr3_nt: TGTGCCAGCAGCTTAGAACAGGGTGCAGATACGCAGTATTTT; cdr3_aa: CASSLEQGADTQYF
cdr3_length: 14; d_call: TRBD2; clone_size: once; j_call: TRBJ2-5; v_call: TRBV6-5; cdr3_nt: TGTGCCAGCAGGTTTAGCGGGAGAGGTGAGACCCAGTACTTC; cdr3_aa: CASRFSGRGETQYF
cdr3_length: 14; d_call: TRBD1; clone_size: NA; j_call: TRBJ1-1; v_call: TRBV19; cdr3_nt: TGTGCCAGTAGCGGTCAGGGGGCGAGGACTGAAGCTTTCTTT; cdr3_aa: CASSGQGARTEAFF
cdr3_length: 13; d_call: NA; clone_size: NA; j_call: TRBJ2-7; v_call: TRBV7-9; cdr3_nt: TGTGCCAGCAGCTTAGCAGGGACCTACGAGCAGTACTTC; cdr3_aa: CASSLAGTYEQYF
cdr3_length: 16; d_call: NA; clone_size: NA; j_call: TRBJ1-5; v_call: TRBV5-4; cdr3_nt: TGTGCCAGCAGCTTGTGGGGAGGGCAGGGTGTTCAGCCCCAGCATTTT; cdr3_aa: CASSLWGGQGVQPQHF
cdr3_length: 16; d_call: TRBD1; clone_size: NA; j_call: TRBJ2-3; v_call: TRBV5-1; cdr3_nt: TGCGCCAGCAGCCAAGCCGGGACAGGGGGCGCAGATACGCAGTATTTT; cdr3_aa: CASSQAGTGGADTQYF
cdr3_length: 14; d_call: TRBD1; clone_size: NA; j_call: TRBJ2-3; v_call: TRBV5-1; cdr3_nt: TGCGCCAGCAGGCCGGGACAGAGCACAGATACGCAGTATTTT; cdr3_aa: CASRPGQSTDTQYF
cdr3_length: 17; d_call: TRBD2; clone_size: once; j_call: TRBJ2-1; v_call: TRBV30; cdr3_nt: TGTGCCTGGAGTGTACTGGGGACTAGCGGAACCTACAATGAGCAGTTCTTC; cdr3_aa: CAWSVLGTSGTYNEQFF
cdr3_length: 16; d_call: TRBD1; clone_size: few; j_call: TRBJ2-5; v_call: TRBV7-9; cdr3_nt: TGTGCCAGCAGCTGGGCCCGGCGACAGGGGAGTGGGGCCCAGTACTTC; cdr3_aa: CASSWARRQGSGAQYF
cdr3_length: 12; d_call: NA; clone_size: NA; j_call: TRBJ1-2; v_call: TRBV28; cdr3_nt: TGTGCCAGCAGTCCGACAGGTCATGGCTACACCTTC; cdr3_aa: CASSPTGHGYTF
cdr3_length: 15; d_call: TRBD1; clone_size: NA; j_call: TRBJ1-4; v_call: TRBV6-1; cdr3_nt: TGTGCCAGCAGTGAGACAGGGGGCAGTAATGAAAAACTGTTTTTT; cdr3_aa: CASSETGGSNEKLFF
cdr3_length: 14; d_call: NA; clone_size: NA; j_call: TRBJ2-5; v_call: TRBV19; cdr3_nt: TGTGCCAGTAGTATGGGGTATTACCAAGAGACCCAGTACTTC; cdr3_aa: CASSMGYYQETQYF
cdr3_length: 15; d_call: TRBD2; clone_size: NA; j_call: TRBJ2-1; v_call: TRBV15; cdr3_nt: TGTGCCACCAGCAGAGATGACTTTGCGGGGGTCGAGCAGTTCTTC; cdr3_aa: CATSRDDFAGVEQFF
cdr3_length: 14; d_call: NA; clone_size: NA; j_call: TRBJ1-4; v_call: TRBV6-1; cdr3_nt: TGTGCCAGCAGTGAAGGAGGGACGTATGAAAAACTGTTTTTT; cdr3_aa: CASSEGGTYEKLFF
cdr3_length: 15; d_call: TRBD1; clone_size: NA; j_call: TRBJ2-1; v_call: TRBV15; cdr3_nt: TGTGCCACCAGAGGAGGGGACAGGGGATCGGGTGAGCAGTTCTTC; cdr3_aa: CATRGGDRGSGEQFF
cdr3_length: 15; d_call: TRBD1; clone_size: NA; j_call: TRBJ1-5; v_call: TRBV30; cdr3_nt: TGTGCCTGGAGTGAAAGGACAGGGGGAAATCAGCCCCAGCATTTT; cdr3_aa: CAWSERTGGNQPQHF
cdr3_length: 15; d_call: TRBD1; clone_size: NA; j_call: TRBJ2-1; v_call: TRBV5-1; cdr3_nt: TGCGCCAGCAGCTTGGAGGGACAGACCTACAATGAGCAGTTCTTC; cdr3_aa: CASSLEGQTYNEQFF
cdr3_length: 14; d_call: TRBD1; clone_size: NA; j_call: TRBJ2-7; v_call: TRBV30; cdr3_nt: TGTGCCTGGAGTTGGACAGGGGCCAACTACGAGCAGTACTTC; cdr3_aa: CAWSWTGANYEQYF
cdr3_length: 16; d_call: TRBD2; clone_size: NA; j_call: TRBJ2-3; v_call: TRBV29-1; cdr3_nt: TGCAGCGTTGAAGTCACGGGAGGAGGTGGCACAGATACGCAGTATTTT; cdr3_aa: CSVEVTGGGGTDTQYF